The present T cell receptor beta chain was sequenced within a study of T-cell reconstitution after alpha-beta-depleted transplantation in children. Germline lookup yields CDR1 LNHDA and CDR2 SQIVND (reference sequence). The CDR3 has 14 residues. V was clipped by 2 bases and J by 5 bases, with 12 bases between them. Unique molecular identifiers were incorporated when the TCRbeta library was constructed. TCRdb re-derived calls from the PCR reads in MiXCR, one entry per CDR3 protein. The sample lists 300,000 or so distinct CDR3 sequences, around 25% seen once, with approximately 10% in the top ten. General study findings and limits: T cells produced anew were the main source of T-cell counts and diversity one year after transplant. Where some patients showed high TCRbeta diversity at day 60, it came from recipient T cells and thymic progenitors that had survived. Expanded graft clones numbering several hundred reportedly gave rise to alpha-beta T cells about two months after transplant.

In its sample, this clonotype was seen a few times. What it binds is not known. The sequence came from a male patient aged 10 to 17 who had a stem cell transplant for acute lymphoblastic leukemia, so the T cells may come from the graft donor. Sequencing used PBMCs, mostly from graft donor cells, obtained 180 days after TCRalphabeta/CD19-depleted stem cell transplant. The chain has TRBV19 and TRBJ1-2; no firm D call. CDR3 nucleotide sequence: TGTGCCAGTAGTATAAGATCGGCTGGGTATGGCTACACCTTC. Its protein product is CASSIRSAGYGYTF.